This T cell receptor beta chain was retrieved from a study of blood T cells in healthy people across ages. PCR was performed a second time for about 6 to 12 cycles using a sample-barcoded 5' primer and a J-beta primer mix. MiXCR, applied by TCRdb to the 5' RACE reads, yields one record per CDR3 protein. The sample carries just over 800,000 distinct CDR3 sequences, about 62% recorded once. Notes on the study in general: Older age coincided with a roughly linear decline in TCR beta diversity per million T cells. Long-lived donors carried more naive CD4+ cells and greater diversity than aged donors.

This CDR3 is built from 16 residues. Germline values: CDR1 DFQATT, CDR2 SNEGSKA (reference sequence). V was cut by 2 bases and J by 4 bases, with 15 bases left in between. This clonotype has only a few counts. What it binds is not known. The rearrangement uses TRBV20-1 and TRBJ1-6, with D possibly matching TRBD1 (5 bases). The specimen sequenced was blood. The TCR comes from a young man in good health. In DNA form, the CDR3 reads TGCAGTGCTAGAAGACCGGGGCCTTCTTATAATTCACCCCTCCACTTT. Translated, it gives CSARRPGPSYNSPLHF.